This TCR beta chain was retrieved from a study of cytomegalovirus exposure and HLA in healthy donors (dated by TCRdb to between 2016 and 2019). With regard to the full study: An earlier analysis of several hundred of the donors reported 276 Gb of sequence data and roughly 100 million unique TCR beta sequences from 150 million to 200 million T cells. In the later analysis, no new phenotypic data were used to find candidate immune exposures; instead, reliance was placed on TCR beta sequences and their occurrence across donors. Every repertoire in the discovery cohort had been generated on one and the same sequencing platform. Both class I and class II loci were covered by HLA typing, at four-digit resolution. Along with the roughly 670-subject first cohort, a separate validation cohort of 120 different subjects was used. An early release that covered about 600 HLA-typed donors contained approximately 300 gigabases of sequencing data and 65 million to 100 million unique TCR sequences. Among several hundred genotyped donors of the cohort, an average of approximately 240,000 unique TCR beta nucleotide sequences was sequenced per donor, of which 15% to 20% were non-productive. The study aimed to test whether cataloging public T cell receptors could reveal signatures of past pathogen exposure. Genome-wide SNP genotypes for about 55% of the roughly 670 donors were used in a later genetic analysis, which treated that subset as a discovery cohort. In an earlier analysis of roughly 540 of the donors, high-throughput TCR beta sequencing was used to judge whether each TCR beta V gene segment behaved as functional or pseudogenic. Roughly five DR-DQ haplotypes were handled as single units for association and clustering because linkage in the cohort was strong. A later analysis re-analyzed previously published TCR beta repertoires from 666 donors and added high-resolution HLA genotyping to study TCR occurrence patterns. Using immunosequencing, the study profiled T cell repertoires from fewer than 850 subjects and related those repertoires to cytomegalovirus serostatus. The number of donors typed differed by locus, with 629-630 for A, B, C, DRB1 and DQB1, roughly 520 for DQA1, 600 to 610 for DPA1, and some 440 for DPB1. The genetic ancestry cluster associated with self-reported Caucasian donors included 81% of the roughly 380 genotyped donors. Donor age, sex, ethnicity and CMV serostatus were compiled together with the repertoire data. To predict cytomegalovirus infection status, the study brought together high-throughput TCR immunosequencing, statistical association of individual TCRs with disease status, and machine learning.

In total, approximately 700 healthy bone marrow donors made up the cohort. Cohort members were all nominally healthy when sampled, although unrecorded immune exposures were likely present. CMV serostatus was recorded as positive for 250 to 300 and negative for about 50% of the roughly 670 cohort members, whereas no CMV serostatus was recorded for the donor in question. Every donor gave a peripheral blood sample, and the peripheral blood mononuclear cells from that sample were used for TCR beta sequencing. Genomic DNA extraction from the blood cell samples was performed with the Qiagen DNeasy Blood Extraction Kit. Library construction relied on the immunoSEQ multiplex PCR assay. A mixture of 60 forward primers for TCR Vbeta segments and 13 reverse primers for TCR Jbeta segments was used in the multiplex PCR. The CDR3 region of rearranged TCR beta genes was amplified from genomic DNA with a multiplex PCR assay. The Illumina HiSeq System was used to sequence the amplified TCR beta libraries as 87-base-pair reads. On the authors' methods: A later analysis counted around 72 million unique TCR beta chains across the 550 to 750 repertoires, and 9 million to 14 million of these chains were shared by at least two donors. Raw reads were error-corrected and collapsed into unique sequences with a nearest-neighbor algorithm that merged closely related sequences to remove PCR and sequencing errors. CDR3 sequences were aligned to IMGT reference sequences to assign V, D and J gene segments. Each retained sequence needed at least a six-nucleotide match to both a V gene segment and a J gene segment. A rearrangement was called productive if the CDR3 had no stop codons and remained in frame with V and J, and every other rearrangement was called non-productive. CDR3 was defined according to IMGT convention as the region running from the second conserved V-encoded cysteine to the conserved J-encoded phenylalanine. Sequences without an unambiguous match to a single V gene segment were excluded from the earlier analysis of 450 to 650 of the donors. In an earlier analysis of 587 of the donors, V segments were called functional above 56.7% productive rearrangements and were called segregating when the between-donor standard deviation exceeded 5%. To diagnose cytomegalovirus status from the catalog of TCR beta chain sequences, a statistical classification framework was built. In a later analysis, TCR nucleotide sequences were compared against IMGT/GENE-DB human TR gene sequences so that V and J genes could be assigned. The TCRdist pipeline was used in a later analysis to assign CDR3 sequences and most-parsimonious VDJ recombination scenarios. In a later analysis, each TCR beta chain was defined by its CDR3 amino acid sequence together with its V-gene family, and reads lacking a unique V-gene family were excluded. As a way to deal with suspected cross-contamination and a sequencing artifact, a later analysis dropped 592 nucleotide sequences that were highly shared and had low generation probability. For each public chain, a later analysis derived a clonal expansion index from normalized ranks of inferred template counts within each repertoire. In a later analysis, generation probabilities were computed with a VDJ recombination model fitted to out-of-frame rearrangements, and the resulting probabilities were checked against IGoR. In a later analysis, hypergeometric tests were used to score TCR-TCR, TCR-HLA and TCR-CMV co-occurrence, with a repertoire-size bias correction applied to TCR pairs. A later analysis estimated false discovery rates by permuting HLA or CMV assignments 20 times. A later analysis grouped co-occurring TCRs with DBSCAN, adding TCRdist sequence similarity when clustering within HLA-allele-positive subsets. Co-occurrence clustering excluded repertoires with fewer than 30,000 or more than 120,000 public chains, plus five with anomalous nucleotide sharing. TCRdb carries this immuneACCESS record with in-frame sequences only. Its versions omit some clonotypes, under half of them owing to an unresolved V gene in the studies checked, with the rest unexplained. Clone size and the V and J calls come from that table; the DNA yielded D and trimming. The sample table records fewer than 200,000 clones; 80% of these occur just once. The ten largest clones take up roughly 2% of the sample.

The CDR3, from cysteine to phenylalanine, totals 15 residues. Just the 45-base CDR3 DNA is kept, in frame starting at base 1. The germline V gene specifies SGHTA as CDR1 and FQGNSA as CDR2. The V and J ends are trimmed by 3 bases and 6 bases, leaving 15 bases between them. Broader findings and caveats from the paper: Because counts were too low, more than 15 rarely observed V segments, including chromosome 9 orphons, were left out of the earlier analysis of 587 of the donors. Assigning TCR associations to individual alleles was difficult when HLA alleles, especially DR and DQ, strongly co-occurred. An earlier analysis of 587 of the donors showed that most TCR beta V segments appeared in productive rearrangements either about 87% or about 30% of the time, which broadly matched IMGT annotations. A further reported finding was that TCR beta sequences accurately predicted the HLA-A and HLA-B alleles for most subjects in the first cohort. Across donors, most TCR sequences were observed very rarely, whereas some public TCRs were present in many individuals. The authors suggested that the approach could potentially be extended to other disease states and immunological phenotypes. Because the 87-base-pair reads could not distinguish some IMGT-functional V segments, including TRBV6-2 and TRBV6-3, those segments were excluded. In this cohort, only TCR beta chains were sequenced, and detectable features were limited by the absence of alpha or paired-chain data. In the study, some 160 TCR beta chains were listed as associated with cytomegalovirus. Compared with equally common non-associated chains, HLA-associated TCR beta chains in a later analysis were more clonally expanded and had lower generation probabilities. CMV serostatus was the only immune exposure information available for the cohort. A later analysis found that most CMV-associated TCR beta chains appeared HLA-restricted, with HLA associations seemingly driven largely by CMV exposure. Because HLA typing was unavailable for some donors at each locus, only the typed subset was used in association tests. Roughly uniform sequencing depth across donors was assumed in presence/absence analyses, although this assumption may not hold. Specific HLA alleles were associated with 16,951 TCR beta sequences at a false discovery rate of 0.05 in a later analysis. A cluster of highly shared sequence variants was judged likely to be a technical artifact of the sequencing pipeline. Cytomegalovirus status was reported to be diagnosed by the classifier with high specificity and sensitivity in both the original and validation cohorts. Linkage disequilibrium might explain the correlated functional status among segregating V segments, but an unknown experimental factor could not be excluded. A few of the identified cytomegalovirus-associated TCR beta chains were confirmed in vitro to be specific for cytomegalovirus antigens. In a later analysis, TCR association rates were found to vary across HLA loci, with the most associated TCRs seen for DRB1 alleles and the fewest for HLA-C alleles. In a later genetic analysis, fewer N-insertions in productive TCRs were reported among donors in an Asian-associated ancestry cluster than the roughly 640-donor mean. According to a later analysis, parvovirus B19, influenza, CMV and Epstein-Barr virus appeared linked to several top co-occurrence clusters. An association between a missense DCLRE1C variant and V-gene and J-gene trimming of TCR beta chains was found in a later genetic analysis and replicated in an independent cohort.

In the case of this clone: The antigen it recognizes is unknown. Within one base of it there is no much larger clone, and no base qualities were kept.

This sequence uses TRBV7-2 and TRBJ2-1; the D gene remains uncertain. The receptor's source is a human donor in good health. The sample comprised PBMCs. The CDR3 loop reads CASSFIALSLNEQFF. In nucleotides, the sequence is TGTGCCAGCAGCTTTATTGCCCTATCTCTCAATGAGCAGTTCTTC. With the portions outside the CDR3 filled from the reference TRBV7-2 and TRBJ2-1 genes, the complete variable region becomes GAGVSQSPSNKVTEKGKDVELRCDPISGHTALYWYRQSLGQGLEFLIYFQGNSAPDKSGLPSDRFSAERTGGSVSTLTIQRTQQEDSAVYLCASSFIALSLNEQFFGPGTRLTVL.